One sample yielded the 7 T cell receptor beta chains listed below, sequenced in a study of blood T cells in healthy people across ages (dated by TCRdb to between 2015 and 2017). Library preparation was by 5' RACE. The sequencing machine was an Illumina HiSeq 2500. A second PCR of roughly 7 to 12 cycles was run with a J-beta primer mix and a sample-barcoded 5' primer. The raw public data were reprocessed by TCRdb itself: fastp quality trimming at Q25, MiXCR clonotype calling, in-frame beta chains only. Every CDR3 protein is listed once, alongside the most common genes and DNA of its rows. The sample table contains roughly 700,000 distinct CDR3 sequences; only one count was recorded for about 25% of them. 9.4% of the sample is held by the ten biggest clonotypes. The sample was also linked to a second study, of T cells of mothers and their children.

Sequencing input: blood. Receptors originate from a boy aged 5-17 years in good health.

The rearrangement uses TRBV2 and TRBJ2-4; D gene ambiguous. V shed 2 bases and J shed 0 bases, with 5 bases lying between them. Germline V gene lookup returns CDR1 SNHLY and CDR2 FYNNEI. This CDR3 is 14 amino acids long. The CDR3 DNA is TGTGCCAGCAGTGAAAATATAGCCAAAAACATTCAGTACTTC. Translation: CASSENIAKNIQYF.

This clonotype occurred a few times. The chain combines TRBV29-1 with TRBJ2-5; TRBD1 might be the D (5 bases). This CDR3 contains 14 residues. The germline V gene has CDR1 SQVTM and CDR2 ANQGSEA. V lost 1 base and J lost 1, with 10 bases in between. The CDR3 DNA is TGCAGCGTTGAAGGGACATACGCCCAAGAGACCCAGTACTTC. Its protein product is CSVEGTYAQETQYF.

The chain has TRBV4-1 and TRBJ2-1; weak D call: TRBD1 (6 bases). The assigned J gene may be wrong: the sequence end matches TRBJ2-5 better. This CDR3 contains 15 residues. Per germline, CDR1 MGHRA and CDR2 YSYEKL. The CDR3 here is CASSPTAGWPGAQYF. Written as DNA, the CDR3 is TGCGCCAGCAGCCCCACTGCCGGGTGGCCAGGGGCCCAGTACTTC.

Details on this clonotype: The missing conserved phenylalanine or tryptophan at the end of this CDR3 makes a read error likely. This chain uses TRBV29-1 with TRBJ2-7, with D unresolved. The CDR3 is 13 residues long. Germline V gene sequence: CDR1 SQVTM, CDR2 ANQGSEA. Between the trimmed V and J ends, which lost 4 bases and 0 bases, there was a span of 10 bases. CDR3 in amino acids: CSVVPPSSYEQYS. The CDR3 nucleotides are TGCAGCGTTGTGCCCCCGAGCTCCTACGAGCAGTACTCC.

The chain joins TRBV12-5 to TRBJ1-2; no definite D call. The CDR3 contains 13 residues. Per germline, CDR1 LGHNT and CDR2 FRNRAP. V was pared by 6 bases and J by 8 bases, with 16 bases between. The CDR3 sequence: CASGPDGVTGYTF. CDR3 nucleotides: TGTGCTAGTGGCCCAGATGGGGTTACGGGCTACACCTTC.

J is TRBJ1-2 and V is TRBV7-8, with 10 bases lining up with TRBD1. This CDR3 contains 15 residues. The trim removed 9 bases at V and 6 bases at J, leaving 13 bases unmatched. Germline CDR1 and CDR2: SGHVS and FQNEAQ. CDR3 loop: CASASGQGESDGYTF. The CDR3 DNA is TGTGCCAGTGCCTCTGGACAGGGGGAATCGGATGGCTACACCTTC.

CDR3 nucleotide sequence: TGTGCCAGCGGCAACCAGGGTTGGGACGAGCAGTACTTC. Amino acids: CASGNQGWDEQYF. The chain joins TRBV6-2 or TRBV6-3 to TRBJ2-7, with D possibly matching TRBD1 (5 bases). Germline V gene data show CDR1 as MNHEY and CDR2 as SVGEGT. The CDR3 runs to 13 residues. The germline V and J ends were trimmed by 8 bases and 5 bases, with 16 bases remaining between them.